Sequencing of this T cell receptor (beta chain) was carried out in a study of T-cell reconstitution after alpha-beta-depleted transplantation in children. This CDR3 region has 15 residues. V dropped 5 bases and J dropped 5; count of bases not matched to a gene: 9. This clonotype came up many times. Its cognate antigen is unknown. The TCRbeta library was prepared with unique molecular identifiers. TCRdb itself ran the PCR reads through MiXCR, one entry per CDR3 protein. The table includes 450,000 to 600,000 distinct CDR3 sequences, approximately 10% detected once. The study, taken as a whole, reports: After transplant, high TCRbeta diversity at day 60 in some patients arose from surviving recipient T cells and thymic progenitors.

The clonotype originates from a child aged 2 to 10 with inherited bone marrow failure, due to receive a stem cell transplant. The rearrangement uses TRBV12-3 or TRBV12-4 and TRBJ2-5; 9 bases map to TRBD2. Sequencing used PBMCs, obtained before TCRalphabeta/CD19-depleted stem cell transplant. The CDR3 here is CASSKPGLAGETQYF. As DNA, the CDR3 is TGTGCCAGCAGTAAGCCGGGACTAGCAGGGGAGACCCAGTACTTC.